The entry below describes one T cell receptor (beta chain). This record comes from a study of blood T cell repertoires in COVID-19. In the study overall: PBMCs, B-cell-depleted T cells, or T cells were the source of the cDNA or gDNA that made up the material.

Repertoires were generated with immunoSEQ multiplex PCR, while TCRdb's copy carries only in-frame clones and drops some. The sample lists around 250,000 clones, 86% occurring once. This CDR3 has 17 residues. Germline V gene data show CDR1 as LNHNV and CDR2 as YYDKDF (reference sequence). Trimming pared 0 bases from V and 1 base from J, leaving 12 bases between. V and J are TRBV15 and TRBJ2-2, with D hard to call. The sequencing input was peripheral blood. The TCR sequence derives from a man at least 80 years old with acute or convalescent COVID-19. The CDR3 reads CATSRERATGNTGELFF. DNA for the CDR3: TGTGCCACCAGCAGAGAGCGAGCGACGGGGAACACCGGGGAGCTGTTTTTT.